These 19 T cell receptor beta chains originate from one sample sequenced in a study of human T cells and chemical hapten exposure. MiXCR, applied by TCRdb to the RACE reads, yields one record per CDR3 protein. In the table there are just over 80,000 distinct CDR3 sequences, around 10% of which are singletons. Time point of the sample: patch test 1, 2 weeks after DPC sensitization. As to treatment: therapeutic diphenylcyclopropenone sensitization with weekly scalp DPC. The sample in question was whole blood, obtained in connection with sensitization to the hapten diphenylcyclopropenone (DPC). Source of these receptors: a woman in her 50s with alopecia areata. Some clones in this sample may be carry-over from other donors' samples.

This clonotype was picked up a small number of times. The V and J genes are TRBV11-2 and TRBJ2-3; D remains ambiguous. V was pared by 0 bases and J by 6 bases, with 7 bases between. The CDR3 consists of 13 residues. The germline V gene encodes CDR1 SGHAT and CDR2 FQNNGV. CDR3 amino acids: CASSLDQTDTQYF. DNA of the CDR3: TGTGCCAGCAGCTTAGATCAGACGGATACGCAGTATTTT.

This clonotype was seen a handful of times. The V gene is TRBV29-1, the J gene TRBJ1-1, with unresolved D. The CDR3 is 12 amino acids. Trimming took 7 bases from V and 1 from J, leaving 10 bases between them. The germline V gene encodes CDR1 SQVTM and CDR2 ANQGSEA. As DNA, the CDR3 is TGCAGCGGAATGACGGGGAACACTGAAGCTTTCTTT. It is translated as CSGMTGNTEAFF.

V usage is TRBV29-1 and J usage is TRBJ1-1, with a weak D call TRBD1 (6 bases). Germline V gene data show CDR1 as SQVTM and CDR2 as ANQGSEA. Trimming took off 5 bases at V and 7 bases at J, with 11 bases between the two ends. The CDR3 has 11 amino acids. This CDR3 is CSVKDSSEAFF. In nucleotides, the CDR3 is TGCAGCGTTAAGGACAGTAGTGAAGCTTTCTTT.

This clonotype was counted many times. The V and J genes are TRBV6-2 or TRBV6-3 and TRBJ1-2; TRBD1 agrees at 9 bases. Germline CDR1 and CDR2: MNHEY and SVGEGT. This CDR3 spans 15 amino acids. J lost 8 bases, V lost 6 bases, and 13 bases had no gene match. CDR3 in amino acids: CASSPSGTGLGGYTF. The CDR3 DNA follows: TGTGCCAGCAGCCCATCCGGGACAGGGCTGGGCGGCTACACCTTC.

In its sample, this clonotype was seen many times. The chain employs TRBV29-1 and TRBJ2-4; D is uncertain. The CDR3 consists of 12 residues. Germline-derived CDR1 and CDR2 are SQVTM and ANQGSEA. V lost 5 bases and J lost 5, with 10 bases in between. In DNA, the CDR3 is TGCAGCGTTATCGGCCAGGAAAACATTCAGTACTTC. Amino acid sequence: CSVIGQENIQYF.

There are a few counts of this clonotype. The rearrangement uses TRBV7-9 and TRBJ1-4; D gene unclear. The ends were cut back, 5 bases at V and 0 bases at J, with 10 bases in the middle. CDR1 SEHNR and CDR2 FQNEAQ come from the germline V gene (reference sequence). The CDR3 has 15 amino acids. The CDR3 loop is CASSRDLTTNEKLFF. In DNA, the CDR3 is TGTGCCAGCAGCAGGGATCTTACAACTAATGAAAAACTGTTTTTT.

The table lists this clonotype with many counts. The V gene is TRBV7-9, the J gene TRBJ1-6; 9 positions agree with TRBD1. The CDR3 sequence is 16 residues long. The ends lost 4 bases at V and 5 bases at J; junction bases unmatched: 6. The germline V gene encodes CDR1 SEHNR and CDR2 FQNEAQ (reference sequence). The CDR3 DNA reads TGTGCCAGCAGCTCTCCGGGACAGGGAAATAATTCACCCCTCCACTTT. This codes for CASSSPGQGNNSPLHF.

This clonotype is labeled medium-sized. The rearrangement joins TRBV18 to TRBJ2-7; unclear D gene. V lost 6 bases, J lost 1 base, and 4 bases lay in between. Germline V gene lookup returns CDR1 KGHSH and CDR2 LQKENI. The CDR3 length is 11 residues. CDR3 residues: CASSLSYEQYF. In nucleotides, the CDR3 is TGTGCCAGCTCCTTATCCTACGAGCAGTACTTC.

V usage is TRBV29-1 and J usage is TRBJ2-6, with 8 bases matching TRBD1. The trim removed 6 bases at V and 9 bases at J, leaving 7 bases unmatched. This CDR3 is built from 13 residues. Germline CDR1 and CDR2: SQVTM and ANQGSEA. The CDR3 bases are TGCAGCGTGAGGACAGGGAGTGACAACGTCCTGACTTTC. It encodes CSVRTGSDNVLTF. Looking up the rest from reference TRBV29-1 and TRBJ2-6 gives the full variable domain: SAVISQKPSRDICQRGTSLTIQCQVDSQVTMMFWYRQQPGQSLTLIATANQGSEATYESGFVIDKFPISRPNLTFSTLTVSNMSPEDSSIYLCSVRTGSDNVLTFGAGSRLTVL.

This clonotype was observed a few times. The rearrangement uses TRBV2 and TRBJ1-1; 8 nucleotides agree with TRBD1. Germline CDR1 reads SNHLY; CDR2 reads FYNNEI. J gave up 10 bases and V 3 bases, and 13 bases lay outside the gene matches. The CDR3 runs 15 residues. CDR3 loop: CASSDPQGEVPGAFF. The CDR3, as DNA: TGTGCCAGCAGTGATCCACAGGGGGAGGTCCCTGGAGCTTTCTTT.

In its sample, this clonotype was seen many times. The genes are TRBV7-2 and TRBJ2-1; perhaps TRBD2 as D (5 bases). The germline CDR1 and CDR2 sequences are SGHTA and FQGNSA. The CDR3 has 13 amino acids. Trimming took off 5 bases at V and 5 bases at J, with 10 bases between the two ends. The CDR3 reads CASSAQTNNEQFF. The CDR3 DNA reads TGTGCCAGCAGCGCCCAGACTAACAATGAGCAGTTCTTC.

The chain is built from TRBV9 and TRBJ1-1; D not certain. The CDR3 totals 13 residues. Germline values: CDR1 SGDLS, CDR2 YYNGEE. Trimming left V 0 bases short and J 5 bases short, with 8 bases between. This CDR3 is CASSVVGKTEAFF. CDR3 nucleotides: TGTGCCAGCAGCGTAGTGGGGAAGACTGAAGCTTTCTTT.

This clonotype was found many times. This chain joins TRBV14 and TRBJ2-7; TRBD1 matches at 7 bases. The trim removed 4 bases at V and 3 bases at J, leaving 9 bases unmatched. This CDR3 is 15 amino acids long. Germline lookup yields CDR1 SGHDN and CDR2 FVKESK. Here the CDR3 DNA reads TGTGCCAGCAGCCCCTGGTCGGGACAGATCTACGAGCAGTACTTC. Encoded protein: CASSPWSGQIYEQYF.

This clonotype has a count of ten or more. This chain uses TRBV6-1 with TRBJ2-4; D possibly corresponds to TRBD1 (5 bases). Germline V CDR1 and CDR2: MNHNS, SASEGT. The CDR3 is 13 amino acids. V was trimmed by 0 bases and J by 6 bases, leaving 6 bases between them. DNA for the CDR3: TGTGCCAGCAGTGAAGCAGGGGTAAACATTCAGTACTTC. Translation gives CASSEAGVNIQYF.

This clonotype turned up a few times. This sequence joins TRBV18 and TRBJ2-3; no clear D. Trimming left V 4 bases short and J 4 bases short, with 12 bases between. The CDR3 sequence is 14 residues long. In germline, CDR1 is KGHSH, CDR2 LQKENI. The DNA for the CDR3 is TGTGCCAGCTCACAGAACTTGCCCCCAGATACGCAGTATTTT. Translated: CASSQNLPPDTQYF.

The CDR3, as DNA: TGCGCCAGCAGCCACAGGACGGGGGTTACCGGGGAGCTGTTTTTT. Its protein is CASSHRTGVTGELFF. The chain joins TRBV5-1 to TRBJ2-2; possibly TRBD2 for D (6 bases). The CDR3 has 15 amino acids. Trimming shortened V by 4 bases and J by 5 bases, and 15 bases separated the two germline ends. CDR1 is SGHRS, CDR2 YFSETQ, per germline. Variable domain in full (rest from reference TRBV5-1 and TRBJ2-2): KAGVTQTPRYLIKTRGQQVTLSCSPISGHRSVSWYQQTPGQGLQFLFEYFSETQRNKGNFPGRFSGRQFSNSRSEMNVSTLELGDSALYLCASSHRTGVTGELFFGEGSRLTVL.

The chain has TRBV7-6 and TRBJ2-2; D might be TRBD1 (7 bases). CDR1 is SGHVS, CDR2 FNYEAQ, per germline. This CDR3 is 17 amino acids long. Trimming pared 0 bases from V and 6 bases from J, leaving 17 bases between. The DNA of the CDR3 is TGTGCCAGCAGCTTAGCCTGGAGGGGGCGAGGCGCCGGGGAGCTGTTTTTT. Translating it yields CASSLAWRGRGAGELFF.

This clonotype was observed a handful of times. This rearrangement joins TRBV29-1 to TRBJ2-1; D is unclear. CDR1 is SQVTM and CDR2 is ANQGSEA in the germline V gene. The CDR3 is 14 residues long. V was cut by 3 bases and J by 3 bases, with 12 bases left in between. CDR3 protein: CSVDGDNGYNEQFF. The CDR3 nucleotides are TGCAGCGTTGATGGGGATAACGGCTACAATGAGCAGTTCTTC.

This clonotype was picked up many times. The chain is built from TRBV7-2 and TRBJ1-5, with D possibly TRBD1 on 6 matching bases. CDR1 is SGHTA, CDR2 FQGNSA, per germline. This CDR3 contains 16 residues. Trimming shortened V by 7 bases and J by 6 bases, and 22 bases separated the two germline ends. CDR3 sequence reads: CASTSQVEGVGQPQHF. The DNA of the CDR3 is TGTGCCAGCACCTCTCAAGTAGAGGGGGTAGGTCAGCCCCAGCATTTT.